The sequence of this T cell receptor (beta chain) was determined in a study of cytomegalovirus exposure and HLA in healthy donors. PCR used 60 Vbeta primers and 13 Jbeta primers. Produced via immunoSEQ multiplex PCR; TCRdb's table is partial and in-frame only. The sample lists 200,000 or so clones, less than 80% occurring once. With regard to this clone: What it binds is not known.

There are 15 residues in the CDR3. The germline CDR1 and CDR2 sequences are GTSNPN and SVGIG (reference sequence). V shed 0 bases, J shed 3 bases, and the junction held 5 bases outside the gene matches. Study-level points and caveats: Indistinguishability led to the exclusion of some V segments, TRBV6-2 and TRBV6-3 included.

The clonotype originates from a girl aged 2-10 years in good health and CMV-seronegative. The rearrangement links TRBV30 to TRBJ1-5; 7 bases agree with TRBD1. Source material: PBMCs. The CDR3 DNA follows: TGTGCCTGGAGTGTAGGACAGGCTTCCAATCAGCCCCAGCATTTT. Protein: CAWSVGQASNQPQHF.